A selection of T cell receptor beta chains follows, all from one sample in a study of OX40 agonist ivuxolimab in advanced cancers. Some clones are missing from TCRdb's copy, which holds only in-frame ones; the method was immunoSEQ multiplex PCR. The sample consists of tens of thousands of clones, approximately 90% of them appearing once. The sequenced sample was CD4+ or CD8+ T cells sorted from blood, obtained in a trial of the OX40 agonist ivuxolimab. The receptors were gathered from an adult with an advanced solid tumor such as melanoma, head and neck, liver or kidney cancer. The CDR3 runs from the conserved cysteine through the conserved F or W. D genes are given only for firm matches. The size field is filled for only some rows; it gives once, few, many or a size class.

TRBJ1-2,.,TRBV30,once,CAWSQGQSYGYTF,TGTGCCTGGAGTCAGGGACAAAGCTATGGCTACACCTTC
TRBJ2-7,.,TRBV10-1,few,CASSRSSYEQYF,TGCGCCAGCAGCAGGAGCTCCTACGAGCAGTACTTC
TRBJ2-1,TRBD2,TRBV7-9,.,CASSINPGLAGGRYNEQFF,TGTGCCAGCAGCATAAATCCGGGACTAGCGGGGGGGCGGTACAATGAGCAGTTCTTC
TRBJ2-1,TRBD1,TRBV19,.,CASSIGQGGSYNEQFF,TGTGCCAGTAGTATTGGACAGGGTGGATCCTACAATGAGCAGTTCTTC
TRBJ2-1,.,TRBV7-9,.,CASREGNEQFF,TGTGCCAGCAGGGAGGGAAATGAGCAGTTCTTC
TRBJ2-2,.,TRBV9,.,CASSVTSAPAGELFF,TGTGCCAGCAGCGTTACTAGTGCCCCCGCCGGGGAGCTGTTTTTT
TRBJ1-6,.,TRBV5-1,.,CASSLDRVGSPLHF,TGCGCCAGCAGCTTGGACAGGGTCGGGTCACCCCTCCACTTT
TRBJ2-7,.,TRBV2,.,CASRRLGTYEQYF,TGTGCCAGCAGACGACTAGGGACTTACGAGCAGTACTTC
TRBJ1-1,.,TRBV6-6,once,CASSRGPYTEAFF,TGTGCCAGCAGTAGGGGTCCGTACACTGAAGCTTTCTTT
TRBJ2-7,TRBD1,TRBV5-1,.,CASSADRVSYEQYF,TGCGCCAGCAGCGCTGACAGGGTTTCCTACGAGCAGTACTTC
TRBJ2-2,.,TRBV28,.,CASSLGGRVGTGELFF,TGTGCCAGCAGTTTAGGGGGAAGGGTAGGGACCGGGGAGCTGTTTTTT
TRBJ1-2,.,TRBV7-9,.,CASSKSDSLGYGYTF,TGTGCCAGCAGCAAATCGGACAGTCTTGGCTATGGCTACACCTTC
TRBJ1-2,.,TRBV14,.,CASSREGYGYTF,TGTGCCAGCAGCCGGGAAGGGTATGGCTACACCTTC
TRBJ2-7,TRBD1,TRBV5-4,.,CASSYGQGSSYEQYF,TGTGCCAGCAGCTACGGACAGGGATCATCCTACGAGCAGTACTTC
TRBJ1-2,TRBD1,TRBV28,.,CASSLRRGRVNYGYTF,TGTGCCAGCAGTTTGAGGAGGGGGCGTGTGAACTATGGCTACACCTTC
TRBJ2-4,.,TRBV6-1,.,CASKDPTQNIQYF,TGTGCCAGCAAGGACCCGACGCAAAACATTCAGTACTTC
TRBJ2-3,TRBD1,TRBV4-1,.,CASRLTGTGYTDTQYF,TGCGCCAGCAGGTTAACCGGGACAGGGTACACAGATACGCAGTATTTT
TRBJ2-5,TRBD1,TRBV5-1,.,CASSSNNRGAQETQYF,TGCGCCAGCAGCTCAAATAACAGGGGGGCACAAGAGACCCAGTACTTC
TRBJ2-3,TRBD2,TRBV2,.,CASKRGGLFTDTQYF,TGTGCCAGCAAGCGGGGGGGCCTTTTCACAGATACGCAGTATTTT
TRBJ2-2,.,TRBV7-9,few,CASSLRGGNTGELFF,TGTGCCAGCAGCTTACGAGGAGGCAACACCGGGGAGCTGTTTTTT
TRBJ1-2,TRBD1,TRBV7-9,once,CASSWGQGNNYGYTF,TGTGCCAGCAGCTGGGGACAGGGCAATAACTATGGCTACACCTTC
TRBJ1-6,.,TRBV18,.,CASSPIAGQSYSPLHF,TGTGCCAGCTCCCCGATCGCGGGCCAGAGTTATTCACCCCTCCACTTT
TRBJ1-1,.,TRBV7-9,.,CASSLVPSLGTEAFF,TGTGCCAGCAGCTTAGTGCCCTCACTAGGAACTGAAGCTTTCTTT
TRBJ2-7,.,TRBV19,.,CASSMVVSSYEQYF,TGTGCCAGTAGTATGGTCGTCAGCTCCTACGAGCAGTACTTC
TRBJ1-1,.,TRBV11-2,.,CASSLGLRIMNTEAFF,TGTGCCAGCAGCTTAGGGTTGCGGATAATGAACACTGAAGCTTTCTTT
TRBJ2-5,.,TRBV18,.,CASSERRASLEQYF,TGTGCCAGCTCGGAGCGTAGGGCCTCGTTGGAGCAGTACTTC
TRBJ1-1,TRBD1,TRBV5-6,.,CASSLVGGANTEAFF,TGTGCCAGCAGCTTGGTAGGGGGCGCGAATACTGAAGCTTTCTTT
TRBJ1-1,.,TRBV7-9,few,CASSSQVINTEAFF,TGTGCCAGCAGCTCCCAGGTGATAAACACTGAAGCTTTCTTT
TRBJ1-2,.,TRBV6-5,.,CASSYSDSYGYTF,TGTGCCAGCAGTTACTCGGACAGCTATGGCTACACCTTC
TRBJ2-5,TRBD1,TRBV7-8,.,CASSLVNRGGAQETQYF,TGTGCCAGCAGCTTAGTTAATCGAGGGGGCGCGCAAGAGACCCAGTACTTC
TRBJ2-1,.,TRBV7-7,.,CASSLGRGSYNEQFF,TGTGCCAGCAGTTTAGGGCGTGGCTCCTACAATGAGCAGTTCTTC
TRBJ2-3,TRBD2,TRBV29-1,.,CSVTSGGARTQYF,TGCAGCGTAACTAGCGGGGGGGCCCGGACGCAGTATTTT
TRBJ1-5,.,TRBV6-1,.,CASSGRVFSSNQPQHF,TGTGCCAGCAGTGGCAGGGTGTTTAGTAGCAATCAGCCCCAGCATTTT
TRBJ2-2,.,TRBV19,.,CASSTSGVAGELFF,TGTGCCAGTAGTACCTCGGGAGTTGCCGGGGAGCTGTTTTTT
TRBJ2-2,TRBD2,TRBV7-8,few,CASSLGRSNTGELFF,TGTGCCAGCAGCCTCGGGAGGTCGAACACCGGGGAGCTGTTTTTT
TRBJ1-3,.,TRBV5-5,.,CASSWQPSGGNTIYF,TGTGCCAGCAGCTGGCAGCCAAGTGGAGGAAACACCATATATTTT
TRBJ1-3,.,TRBV7-9,.,CASSPSGGTIYF,TGTGCCAGCAGCCCAAGCGGAGGCACCATATATTTT
TRBJ1-2,TRBD1,TRBV5-1,.,CASSITGGGDGYTF,TGCGCCAGCAGCATAACAGGGGGCGGGGATGGCTACACCTTC
TRBJ1-1,.,TRBV30,.,CASLGAMNTEAFF,TGTGCCTCCCTTGGAGCTATGAACACTGAAGCTTTCTTT
TRBJ2-5,TRBD2,TRBV7-2,.,CASSSAALAGRETQYF,TGTGCCAGCAGCTCGGCCGCCCTAGCGGGGCGAGAGACCCAGTACTTC
TRBJ1-5,.,TRBV7-2,.,CASSLGEGYQPQHF,TGTGCCAGCAGCTTAGGCGAAGGATATCAGCCCCAGCATTTT
TRBJ2-2,TRBD1,TRBV6-5,.,CASRNRGNTGELFF,TGTGCCAGCAGGAACAGGGGGAACACCGGGGAGCTGTTTTTT
TRBJ2-7,.,TRBV6-1,.,CACGVNGYEQYF,TGTGCCTGCGGGGTTAACGGCTACGAGCAGTACTTC
TRBJ2-5,TRBD2,TRBV11-2,.,CASSLGTSGAQETQYF,TGTGCCAGCAGCTTAGGGACTAGCGGGGCCCAAGAGACCCAGTACTTC
TRBJ1-6,.,TRBV5-1,.,CASRDRTLIGSSYNSPLHF,TGCGCCAGCAGGGACCGGACACTTATCGGGAGCTCCTATAATTCACCCCTCCACTTT